The 26 T cell receptor beta chains reported below all come from one sample, sequenced in a study of identifying expanded T cells in peripheral blood. Data came from immunoSEQ multiplex PCR; TCRdb stores just in-frame clones and leaves some out. Counted here are around 84,000 clones, approximately 90% occurring once; the ten biggest clones make up around 7%. Sequenced sample: blood. The receptor source for this set is a person between 18 and 69 years old in good health.

V gene TRBV19 combines with J gene TRBJ1-2, with D possibly matching TRBD1 (5 bases). Trimming stripped 11 bases from V and 4 bases from J, with 11 bases between. The CDR3 extends over 11 amino acids. Germline V gene sequence: CDR1 LNHDA, CDR2 SQIVND (reference sequence). The CDR3 here is CAAKGPYGYTF. Written as DNA, the CDR3 is TGTGCCGCCAAGGGGCCCTATGGCTACACCTTC.

The V and J genes are TRBV15 and TRBJ1-1, with TRBD1 matching over 8 bases. Germline lookup yields CDR1 LNHNV and CDR2 YYDKDF (reference sequence). The CDR3 has 14 residues. The V gene end was trimmed by 1 base and the J gene end by 8 bases; junction bases not matched to a gene: 6. The CDR3 DNA is TGTGCCACCAGCAGAGGGGTGGACAGGGCGGAAGCTTTCTTT. This gives the protein CATSRGVDRAEAFF.

The chain joins TRBV4-1 to TRBJ2-2, with TRBD2 matching over 7 bases. V trimming: 6 bases; J trimming: 16 bases; junction bases outside the gene matches: 14. The CDR3 is 13 residues long. Germline CDR1 is MGHRA and CDR2 is YSYEKL. CDR3 sequence reads: CASSLTRGGKAFF. CDR3 nucleotides: TGCGCCAGCAGTCTCACTCGGGGAGGGAAGGCGTTTTTT.

This sequence joins TRBV11-2 and TRBJ1-1, with TRBD1 matching 9 bases. CDR3 length: 16 amino acids. The trim removed 6 bases at V and 0 bases at J, leaving 8 bases unmatched. CDR1 and CDR2 (germline): SGHAT, FQNNGV. CDR3 protein: CASSFFGTGMNTEAFF. CDR3 nucleotides: TGTGCCAGCAGTTTTTTCGGGACAGGGATGAACACTGAAGCTTTCTTT.

This clone was found once. The CDR3 nucleotides are TGTGCCAGCAGTGACGGGACCACAGATACGCAGTATTTT. Protein sequence: CASSDGTTDTQYF. The chain couples TRBV6-4 to TRBJ2-3, with D tentatively TRBD1 or TRBD2 (5 bases each). The germline V gene encodes CDR1 MRHNA and CDR2 SNTAGT. The CDR3 spans 13 residues. V was pared by 2 bases and J by 2 bases, with 5 bases between.

This rearrangement joins TRBV29-1 to TRBJ2-1; weak D call: TRBD1 (5 bases). CDR3 length: 11 amino acids. The V end was cut by 8 bases, the J end by 0 bases, with 5 bases between. In germline, CDR1 is SQVTM, CDR2 ANQGSEA. CDR3 coding DNA: TGCAGCCAGGGCTCCTACAATGAGCAGTTCTTC. Residues: CSQGSYNEQFF.

This clone appeared once. The chain couples TRBV21-1 to TRBJ1-1; the table's D call of TRBD1 was not tested on the DNA. TRBV21-1 corresponds to a pseudogene. This CDR3 has 14 residues. The CDR3 bases are TGTGCCAGTGCGAGGGGGCGAAGGGGCACTGAAGCTTTCTTT. Amino acid sequence: CASARGRRGTEAFF.

The chain joins TRBV30 to TRBJ1-3, with TRBD1 identical over 9 bases. CDR3 length: 14 residues. V gave up 4 bases and J gave up 3 bases; unmatched junction bases: 4. The germline V gene has CDR1 GTSNPN and CDR2 SVGIG (reference sequence). The CDR3 loop reads CAWIGTGNGNTIYF. In nucleotides, the CDR3 is TGTGCCTGGATCGGGACAGGGAATGGAAACACCATATATTTT.

V and J are TRBV7-8 and TRBJ1-2, with a tentative D call TRBD1 (6 bases). V shed 2 bases and J shed 4 bases, with 20 bases lying between them. CDR1 is SGHVS and CDR2 is FQNEAQ in the germline V gene. There are 17 residues in the CDR3. CDR3 in amino acids: CASSLMDRSLFTYGYTF. The CDR3 nucleotides read TGTGCCAGCAGCTTAATGGACAGAAGCCTCTTTACCTATGGCTACACCTTC.

The chain is built from TRBV18 and TRBJ2-7; 10 bases match TRBD1. The CDR3 length is 16 residues. J gave up 6 bases and V 6 bases, and 14 bases lay outside the gene matches. Per the germline V gene, CDR1 is KGHSH and CDR2 is LQKENI. The CDR3, as DNA: TGTGCCAGCTCCCCAGGAGGGAGACAGGGGGCCGGCGAGCAGTACTTC. It codes for CASSPGGRQGAGEQYF.

This clone was observed a few times. The rearrangement uses TRBV29-1 and TRBJ2-2, with D tentatively TRBD2 (5 bases). In germline, CDR1 is SQVTM, CDR2 ANQGSEA. The germline V and J ends were trimmed by 6 bases and 1 base, with 18 bases remaining between them. The CDR3 is 16 residues long. CDR3 amino acids: CSVYRGSPGNTGELFF. The CDR3 DNA sequence: TGCAGCGTCTACCGGGGATCCCCCGGGAACACCGGGGAGCTGTTTTTT.

The chain carries TRBV30 and TRBJ1-1; possible D gene TRBD1, 5 bases. V was shortened by 2 bases and J by 4 bases, with 14 bases between the two germline ends. Germline V CDR1 and CDR2: GTSNPN, SVGIG (reference sequence). CDR3 length equals 14 residues. This CDR3 reads CAWSPPGLSTEAFF. CDR3 DNA sequence: TGTGCCTGGAGTCCCCCGGGACTCTCCACTGAAGCTTTCTTT.

The J gene is TRBJ1-1, the V gene TRBV5-1; D is perhaps TRBD1 (5 bases). This CDR3 is 12 amino acids long. Trimming pared 5 bases from V and 8 bases from J, leaving 13 bases between. Germline V gene lookup returns CDR1 SGHRS and CDR2 YFSETQ. The CDR3 DNA reads TGCGCCAGCAGAACCCGGGACGGAGAAGCTTTCTTT. The encoded protein is CASRTRDGEAFF.

This clone was detected a few times. This chain links TRBV5-1 with TRBJ1-1; D is ambiguous. Trimming removed 4 bases from V and 4 bases from J, with 20 bases in between. The CDR3 contains 16 residues. Germline lookup yields CDR1 SGHRS and CDR2 YFSETQ. The CDR3 here is CASSENLIGRPTEAFF. CDR3 nucleotide sequence: TGCGCCAGCAGCGAAAATCTTATAGGACGGCCCACTGAAGCTTTCTTT. Full variable domain (outside the CDR3, taken from reference TRBV5-1 and TRBJ1-1): KAGVTQTPRYLIKTRGQQVTLSCSPISGHRSVSWYQQTPGQGLQFLFEYFSETQRNKGNFPGRFSGRQFSNSRSEMNVSTLELGDSALYLCASSENLIGRPTEAFFGQGTRLTVV.

The chain uses TRBV5-1 and TRBJ1-6; D gene unclear. The CDR3 sequence is 16 residues long. Germline V gives CDR1 SGHRS, CDR2 YFSETQ. V was clipped by 6 bases and J by 7 bases, with 20 bases between them. The CDR3 DNA follows: TGCGCCAGCACCCCATTCTTAAGGAGGTGGAATTCACCCCTCCACTTT. Encoded protein: CASTPFLRRWNSPLHF.

The chain carries TRBV20-1 and TRBJ1-1; D call uncertain. Germline V CDR1 and CDR2: DFQATT, SNEGSKA (reference sequence). There are 11 residues in the CDR3. V lost 4 bases, J lost 7 bases, and 10 bases lay in between. The CDR3 protein is CSATRTGEAFF. The CDR3 DNA follows: TGCAGTGCTACGAGGACGGGTGAAGCTTTCTTT.

This rearrangement joins TRBV2 to TRBJ2-5; TRBD1 matches at 11 bases. The germline gives CDR1 SNHLY, CDR2 FYNNEI. The junction had 20 bases not matched to a gene; V was cut back by 5 bases and J by 0 bases. The CDR3 is 21 residues long. The CDR3 bases are TGTGCCAGCAGTCTAACTGGACAGGGGGCGGCTAGCGGGGCCGACCAAGAGACCCAGTACTTC. This sequence encodes CASSLTGQGAASGADQETQYF.

This clone was counted only a few times. This chain joins TRBV10-3 and TRBJ1-1, with 7 bases matching TRBD1. Germline CDR1 and CDR2: ENHRY and SYGVKD. This CDR3 is 13 amino acids long. Losses at the gene ends were 4 bases for V and 6 bases for J; bases not matched to a gene: 5. As DNA, the CDR3 is TGTGCCATCAGTGGGGACAGCTTATCTGAAGCTTTCTTT. Protein product: CAISGDSLSEAFF.

The chain joins TRBV19 to TRBJ1-2; the D is unclear. The CDR3 contains 14 residues. V was shortened by 1 base and J by 2 bases, with 8 bases between the two germline ends. Germline-derived CDR1 and CDR2 are LNHDA and SQIVND (reference sequence). The CDR3: CASSIAGPNYGYTF. The CDR3 DNA reads as TGTGCCAGTAGTATAGCTGGACCGAACTATGGCTACACCTTC.

This clone was seen more than once but under ten times. V is TRBV29-1 and J is TRBJ1-1; D remains unclear. V gave up 6 bases and J gave up 1 base, with 12 bases separating them. The CDR3 runs 13 residues. In germline, CDR1 is SQVTM, CDR2 ANQGSEA. For the CDR3, the DNA is TGCAGCGTATATAAACGGACGAACACTGAAGCTTTCTTT. Its translation: CSVYKRTNTEAFF. The whole variable domain, remainder taken from reference TRBV29-1 and TRBJ1-1, is SAVISQKPSRDICQRGTSLTIQCQVDSQVTMMFWYRQQPGQSLTLIATANQGSEATYESGFVIDKFPISRPNLTFSTLTVSNMSPEDSSIYLCSVYKRTNTEAFFGQGTRLTVV.

This chain joins TRBV11-1 and TRBJ2-7; TRBD1 matches at 8 bases. The J segment lost 4 bases and the V segment lost 5 bases, leaving 13 bases of the junction unmatched. Per germline, CDR1 SGHAT and CDR2 FQDESV (reference sequence). This CDR3 has 16 amino acids. CDR3 residues: CASSRSRDRIAYEQYF. As DNA, the CDR3 is TGTGCCAGCAGCCGTAGCCGGGACAGGATCGCTTACGAGCAGTACTTC.

The J gene is TRBJ1-2, the V gene TRBV6-6, with 8 bases fitting TRBD1. V shed 4 bases and J 8 bases; nucleotides not matched to a gene: 3. Per the germline V gene, CDR1 is MNHNY and CDR2 is SVGAGI (reference sequence). The CDR3 totals 12 residues. The CDR3 coding sequence is TGTGCCAGCAGTTCAGGGGGCGCCGGCTACACCTTC. Translated: CASSSGGAGYTF.

The J gene is TRBJ2-7, the V gene TRBV7-9; 7 bases map to TRBD1. The CDR3 is 13 residues long. V shed 2 bases and J 6 bases; nucleotides not matched to a gene: 4. CDR1 and CDR2 from the germline V gene are SEHNR and FQNEAQ (reference sequence). The CDR3 is CASSLTGASEQYF. In DNA form, the CDR3 reads TGTGCCAGCAGCTTAACAGGGGCCTCCGAGCAGTACTTC.

This clone was detected a few times. This rearrangement joins TRBV7-6 to TRBJ2-2; TRBD2 aligns across 9 bases. There are 19 residues in the CDR3. Germline assignment: CDR1 SGHVS and CDR2 FNYEAQ. The junction had 10 bases not matched to a gene; V was cut back by 2 bases and J by 0 bases. Written as DNA, the CDR3 is TGTGCCAGCAGCTTATCATCATTTAGCGGGGGTTCGAACACCGGGGAGCTGTTTTTT. Translating gives CASSLSSFSGGSNTGELFF.

The rearrangement uses TRBV19 and TRBJ2-5; weak D call: TRBD2 (7 bases). The CDR3 has 16 amino acids. Deletions cut 3 bases from V and 1 base from J, with 15 bases between. Germline loops: CDR1 LNHDA, CDR2 SQIVND (reference sequence). CDR3 sequence: CASSIRGASTQETQYF. The CDR3 region has the DNA TGTGCCAGTAGTATTCGGGGGGCTTCTACCCAAGAGACCCAGTACTTC.

The chain uses TRBV30 and TRBJ1-4, with D possibly matching TRBD1 (6 bases). V was shortened by 1 base and J by 7 bases, with 7 bases between the two germline ends. This CDR3 has 12 residues. Germline CDR1 reads GTSNPN; CDR2 reads SVGIG (reference sequence). The CDR3 region has the DNA TGTGCCTGGAGTGGAGGGGGTGAAAAACTGTTTTTT. The encoded protein is CAWSGGGEKLFF.